This is a list of T cell receptor beta chains from one sample in a study of identical twins. MiXCR, applied by TCRdb to the 5' RACE reads, yields one record per CDR3 protein. The repertoire has 500,000 to 600,000 distinct CDR3 sequences, around 20% of them found once; the top ten carry about 0.91%. A further study also used this sample, focusing on T cells expressing NK-cell markers.

Sequenced: CD4+ T cells sorted from blood. Receptor source: a woman under 30 in good health. CDR3s include the opening cysteine and the closing phenylalanine or tryptophan.

TRBV7-3 CASSSDSAYNEQFF
TRBV10-1 CASSRATGAYEQYF
TRBV20-1 CSASKQISTDTQYF
TRBV29-1 CSVESEAFF
TRBV6-5 CASSYYSAYEQYF
TRBV9 CASSPREGGGQPQHF
TRBV7-2 CASRPGTSYTGELFF
TRBV6-1 CASSRNRDVEETQYF
TRBV5-1 CASSLVGQSYEQYF
TRBV12-3/TRBV12-4 CATQTRRAGEAFF
TRBV5-5 CASSLRVNSNQPQHF
TRBV5-1 CASSSGGAATEAFF
TRBV2 CASTPGTSGNEQYF
TRBV12-3/TRBV12-4 CASSSRSQGISNQPQHF
TRBV5-1 CASSIAPGLAGPPPTDTQYF
TRBV12-3/TRBV12-4 CASSSYRGEGYTF
TRBV20-1 CSAKRVNTEAFF
TRBV5-1 CASSWGTSSGNTIYF
TRBV5-5 CASYPGWGNTGELFF
TRBV3-1 CASSQDLRRNSPLRF
TRBV11-3 CASVQSMNTEAFF
TRBV7-8 CASSLTGQGRNTEAFF
TRBV7-8 CASSLAGPYSYEQYF
TRBV2 CATQSGLNTEAFF
TRBV4-3 CASSQDIGEGTTEAFF
TRBV27 CASGQPRGEQYF
TRBV24-1 CATSDFSTGIGDEQYF
TRBV5-4 CASSLGGQRRYEQYF
TRBV6-5 CASSYLGGGNTIYF
TRBV20-1 CSARDLLTRSKETQYF
TRBV12-3/TRBV12-4 CASSLSPSVGYEQYF
TRBV20-1 CSASGTYNEQFF
TRBV4-3 CASSAQGVGYTF
TRBV27 CASSAGPTGGFKGYTF
TRBV7-2 CGDDRPYEQYF
TRBV7-2 CASSGRTTVQETQYF
TRBV5-1 CASSWGDRFLPFYNEQFF
TRBV10-3 CAIRLEGIYGYTF
TRBV20-1 CSASSRSASRETQYF
TRBV5-1 CASSLGGAPNEQFF
TRBV5-1 CASSLEGSGEETQYF
TRBV20-1 CSARLWDRYEQYF
TRBV5-1 CASSLGPGSDEQYF
TRBV14 CASSPRVGGIQYF
TRBV7-2 CASSLVRRIDTGELFF
TRBV18 CASSPWEQVIQNEQFF
TRBV20-1 CSARGAGSNYGYTF
TRBV9 CASSVGRESHEQYF
TRBV20-1 CSARDRVVNTEAFF